The 26 T cell receptor beta chains presented below share a single source sample, sequenced in a study of neurological immune-mediated disorders (dated by TCRdb to the late 2010s). The library was produced with 5' RACE. Sequencer: Illumina HiSeq 2500. The public sequencing data were trimmed at Q25 with fastp and processed into clonotypes with MiXCR by TCRdb, which kept only in-frame beta chains. Merged by CDR3 protein, the rows form single entries marked with the most common genes and DNA. The sample includes approximately 44,000 distinct CDR3 sequences, with 4.5% to 7% observed a single time. The ten largest clonotypes hold 1.4% to 1.5% of the sample. Sample: CD4+ T cells from blood. These receptors were collected from a woman in her late teens or twenties with multiple sclerosis.

The table lists this clonotype with many counts. The chain employs TRBV5-1 and TRBJ2-5; 13 bases agree with TRBD2. J lost 7 bases, V lost 4 bases, and 13 bases had no gene match. CDR1 SGHRS and CDR2 YFSETQ come from the germline V gene. The CDR3 runs to 17 residues. As DNA, the CDR3 is TGCGCCAGCAGCCCCCAGGGACTAGCGGGGCGAGAGGGGACCCAGTACTTC. This translates into CASSPQGLAGREGTQYF.

This clonotype was counted ten times or more. The chain joins TRBV5-1 to TRBJ2-3, with 8 bases that match TRBD1. Trimming removed 3 bases from V and 4 bases from J; junction bases left unmatched: 10. The CDR3 is 16 residues long. CDR1 and CDR2 (germline): SGHRS, YFSETQ. The CDR3 loop reads CASSSLIQGGADTQYF. CDR3 nucleotide sequence: TGCGCCAGCAGCTCTCTGATACAGGGGGGCGCAGATACGCAGTATTTT.

This clonotype was seen repeatedly, ten times or more. The chain couples TRBV3-1 to TRBJ1-1; no firm D call. Between the trimmed V and J ends, which lost 0 bases and 0 bases, there was a span of 8 bases. This CDR3 spans 15 amino acids. From germline, CDR1 is LGHDT and CDR2 YNNKEL (reference sequence). DNA of the CDR3: TGTGCCAGCAGCCAAGATGCAGCGGTGAACACTGAAGCTTTCTTT. Translating gives CASSQDAAVNTEAFF.

V is TRBV7-6 and J is TRBJ2-1; possibly TRBD2 for D (6 bases). V gave up 1 base and J gave up 2 bases, with 15 bases separating them. The CDR3 contains 17 residues. Germline loops: CDR1 SGHVS, CDR2 FNYEAQ. The chain's CDR3 is CASSLVGGRGPYNEQFF. The CDR3, as DNA: TGTGCCAGCAGCTTAGTGGGAGGTAGAGGACCCTACAATGAGCAGTTCTTC.

This clonotype was found a few times. The chain has TRBV30 and TRBJ2-3; 9 bases are shared with TRBD2. The CDR3 spans 12 residues. Trimming took 4 bases from V and 4 from J; bases not matched to a gene: 0. The V gene's germline CDR1 is GTSNPN and CDR2 SVGIG (reference sequence). The CDR3: CAWTSGADTQYF. The DNA of the CDR3 is TGTGCCTGGACTAGCGGGGCAGATACGCAGTATTTT.

This clonotype was seen many times. The V gene is TRBV5-5, the J gene TRBJ1-1; perhaps TRBD1 as D (6 bases). The V gene lost 4 bases and the J gene lost 4 bases, with 14 bases spanning the gap. CDR1 is SGHKS and CDR2 is YYEKEE in the germline V gene (reference sequence). The CDR3 is 14 residues long. The CDR3, as DNA: TGTGCCAGCAGCCCCCTTGGGGGGGCCACTGAAGCTTTCTTT. Residues: CASSPLGGATEAFF.

This clonotype was observed many times. J is TRBJ1-5 and V is TRBV20-1; D gene uncertain. The CDR3 covers 14 residues. Germline assignment: CDR1 DFQATT and CDR2 SNEGSKA (reference sequence). V lost 2 bases and J 0 bases, leaving 8 bases between the germline ends. The DNA for the CDR3 is TGCAGTGCTAGATCCAGTTATAGCAATCAGCCCCAGCATTTT. Translation gives CSARSSYSNQPQHF.

In this sample, this clonotype turned up many times. The J gene is TRBJ2-2, the V gene TRBV20-1; perhaps TRBD1 as D (5 bases). CDR1 is DFQATT, CDR2 SNEGSKA, per germline (reference sequence). V was clipped by 3 bases and J by 7 bases, with 6 bases between them. CDR3 size: 11 residues. The CDR3 nucleotides are TGCAGTGCTAGCAGGGACGGGGAGCTGTTTTTT. Amino acids: CSASRDGELFF.

The chain has TRBV18 and TRBJ1-4, with 8 bases identical to TRBD1. This CDR3 region has 14 residues. The J segment lost 8 bases and the V segment lost 3 bases, leaving 5 bases of the junction unmatched. The germline CDR1 and CDR2 sequences are KGHSH and LQKENI. This chain's CDR3 is CASSPRTGNEKLFF. The CDR3 DNA sequence: TGTGCCAGCTCACCTAGGACAGGGAACGAAAAACTGTTTTTT.

This clonotype was recorded at least ten times. This chain connects TRBV6-5 to TRBJ1-4, with 10 bases matching TRBD1. This CDR3 is built from 16 residues. Germline-derived CDR1 and CDR2 are MNHEY and SVGAGI. The J segment lost 7 bases and the V segment lost 6 bases, leaving 11 bases of the junction unmatched. CDR3 protein: CASSSYPWTGGEKLFF. The CDR3 nucleotides read TGTGCCAGCAGCTCCTACCCTTGGACAGGGGGTGAAAAACTGTTTTTT.

This clonotype came up many times. The chain couples TRBV5-1 to TRBJ1-4; no clear D gene. The CDR3 spans 17 residues. The V gene lost 0 bases and the J gene lost 4 bases, with 16 bases spanning the gap. Germline CDR1 reads SGHRS; CDR2 reads YFSETQ. As DNA, the CDR3 is TGCGCCAGCAGCTTGGGCCTTCGGGCGGGTGATAATGAAAAACTGTTTTTT. Residues: CASSLGLRAGDNEKLFF.

This clonotype has a count of ten or more. The rearrangement uses TRBV5-1 and TRBJ2-1, with TRBD1 matching 7 bases. V lost 0 bases, J lost 4 bases, and 4 bases stayed unmatched. The CDR3 covers 15 residues. CDR1 SGHRS and CDR2 YFSETQ come from the germline V gene. CDR3 loop: CASSLGGTVYNEQFF. CDR3 DNA: TGCGCCAGCAGCTTGGGGGGGACAGTTTACAATGAGCAGTTCTTC.

This clonotype was seen at least ten times. The J gene is TRBJ2-5, the V gene TRBV7-2; TRBD2 might be the D (5 bases). The germline V gene encodes CDR1 SGHTA and CDR2 FQGNSA. Trimming removed 0 bases at V and 1 base at J, with 9 bases between. The CDR3 contains 15 residues. CDR3 in amino acids: CASSLAGVFQETQYF. As DNA, the CDR3 is TGTGCCAGCAGCTTAGCGGGAGTTTTCCAAGAGACCCAGTACTTC.

This clonotype occurred many times. This chain connects TRBV27 to TRBJ2-3; D is perhaps TRBD1 or TRBD2 (5 bases each). Trimming left V 5 bases short and J 6 bases short, with 21 bases between. This CDR3 has 16 residues. Germline lookup yields CDR1 MNHEY and CDR2 SMNVEV (reference sequence). CDR3 protein: CASSPTGAPRQDTQYF. The CDR3 coding sequence is TGTGCCAGCAGTCCCACCGGGGCACCACGTCAGGATACGCAGTATTTT.

This clonotype was seen repeatedly, ten times or more. The chain joins TRBV28 to TRBJ1-6; 9 bases agree with TRBD1. There are 16 residues in the CDR3. V shed 5 bases, J shed 4 bases, and the junction held 6 bases outside the gene matches. Germline loops: CDR1 MDHEN, CDR2 SYDVKM. The DNA of the CDR3 is TGTGCCAGCAGTCAGGGGGGACAGGGATATAATTCACCCCTCCACTTT. Translation: CASSQGGQGYNSPLHF. Full variable domain (outside the CDR3, taken from reference TRBV28 and TRBJ1-6): DVKVTQSSRYLVKRTGEKVFLECVQDMDHENMFWYRQDPGLGLRLIYFSYDVKMKEKGDIPEGYSVSREKKERFSLILESASTNQTSMYLCASSQGGQGYNSPLHFGNGTRLTVT.

This clonotype was counted at least ten times. The V and J genes are TRBV20-1 and TRBJ2-1; no clear D gene. V dropped 1 base and J dropped 8 bases, with 6 bases sitting between them. The germline CDR1 and CDR2 sequences are DFQATT and SNEGSKA (reference sequence). CDR3 size: 11 residues. CDR3 region: CSARVDYEQFF. CDR3 nucleotides: TGCAGTGCTAGAGTTGACTATGAGCAGTTCTTC.

This chain links TRBV5-4 with TRBJ1-2, with D uncertain. The CDR3 covers 14 residues. V shed 4 bases and J shed 0 bases, with 10 bases lying between them. Germline CDR1 is SGHNT and CDR2 is YYREEE (reference sequence). The CDR3 sequence is CASSLGGPNYGYTF. The CDR3 DNA reads as TGTGCCAGCAGCCTCGGCGGGCCTAACTATGGCTACACCTTC.

This clonotype has at least ten counts. V gene TRBV2 combines with J gene TRBJ1-5; the D gene is possibly TRBD1 (6 bases). The CDR3 covers 17 residues. The germline V and J ends were trimmed by 7 bases and 0 bases, with 19 bases remaining between them. Germline loops: CDR1 SNHLY, CDR2 FYNNEI. The CDR3 region is CASMPPGGQGSNQPQHF. The CDR3 DNA follows: TGTGCCAGCATGCCTCCCGGGGGGCAAGGTAGCAATCAGCCCCAGCATTTT.

In its sample, this clonotype was seen many times. The chain employs TRBV5-5 and TRBJ1-1; D is perhaps TRBD1 (6 bases). V lost 4 bases and J 0 bases, leaving 19 bases between the germline ends. The V gene's germline CDR1 is SGHKS and CDR2 YYEKEE (reference sequence). The CDR3 consists of 17 residues. This CDR3 is CASSRRLQGIVNTEAFF. CDR3 DNA: TGTGCCAGCAGCCGGAGGCTCCAGGGGATTGTGAACACTGAAGCTTTCTTT. The full variable domain, its missing parts supplied by reference TRBV5-5 and TRBJ1-1, is DAGVTQSPTHLIKTRGQQVTLRCSPISGHKSVSWYQQVLGQGPQFIFQYYEKEERGRGNFPDRFSARQFPNYSSELNVNALLLGDSALYLCASSRRLQGIVNTEAFFGQGTRLTVV.

This clonotype was detected many times. The chain uses TRBV7-2 and TRBJ2-7; 10 bases line up with TRBD1. The CDR3 has 15 residues. The junction had 3 bases not matched to a gene; V was cut back by 2 bases and J by 2 bases. CDR1 is SGHTA, CDR2 FQGNSA, per germline. CDR3 in DNA: TGTGCCAGCAGCTTAAGACAGGGGGCCACCTACGAGCAGTACGTC. Its protein is CASSLRQGATYEQYV.

Many counts were recorded for this clonotype. In DNA, the CDR3 is TGTGCCAGCAGCTCGGGACTCAGGAACACTGAAGCTTTCTTT. Its protein is CASSSGLRNTEAFF. The chain couples TRBV7-9 to TRBJ1-1, with D maybe TRBD1 (5 bases). Germline V gene lookup returns CDR1 SEHNR and CDR2 FQNEAQ (reference sequence). CDR3 length equals 14 residues. V lost 4 bases to trimming and J lost 1 base, with 10 bases between them.

The sample holds a few counts of this clonotype. This sequence joins TRBV6-1 and TRBJ2-7; 10 nucleotides agree with TRBD1. J gave up 4 bases and V 5 bases, and 8 bases lay outside the gene matches. Per the germline V gene, CDR1 is MNHNS and CDR2 is SASEGT. The CDR3 sequence is 15 residues long. The CDR3 spells CASSSEPGQGYEQYF. The CDR3 region has the DNA TGTGCCAGCAGTTCGGAACCGGGACAGGGGTACGAGCAGTACTTC.

In its sample, this clonotype was seen many times. The chain uses TRBV9 and TRBJ1-4; D ambiguous. Trimming left V 3 bases short and J 8 bases short, with 14 bases between. This CDR3 is 14 amino acids long. The V gene's germline CDR1 is SGDLS and CDR2 YYNGEE. The CDR3 reads CASSEYQVGEKLFF. Written as DNA, the CDR3 is TGTGCCAGCAGCGAATACCAGGTGGGGGAAAAACTGTTTTTT.

This clonotype was counted at least ten times. The chain is built from TRBV6-2 or TRBV6-3 and TRBJ1-1, with D maybe TRBD1 (5 bases). Germline V gives CDR1 MNHEY, CDR2 SVGEGT. This CDR3 comprises 14 residues. Trimming removed 2 bases from V and 6 bases from J, with 13 bases in between. In DNA form, the CDR3 reads TGTGCCAGCAGTTACGGGCATCGGGGACCTGAAGCTTTCTTT. It codes for CASSYGHRGPEAFF.

This clonotype appeared many times. This chain uses TRBV5-1 with TRBJ2-3, with 7 positions matching TRBD2. V gave up 0 bases and J gave up 0 bases; unmatched junction bases: 4. CDR1 is SGHRS and CDR2 is YFSETQ in the germline V gene. This CDR3 has 16 amino acids. Written as DNA, the CDR3 is TGCGCCAGCAGCTTGGGGCCTAGCGGTAGCACAGATACGCAGTATTTT. As protein: CASSLGPSGSTDTQYF.

This clonotype was recorded at least ten times. The J gene is TRBJ2-3, the V gene TRBV20-1; TRBD2 aligns across 7 bases. The CDR3 runs 14 residues. V lost 6 bases and J lost 3; bases outside the gene matches: 9. The germline CDR1 and CDR2 sequences are DFQATT and SNEGSKA (reference sequence). CDR3 bases: TGCAGTGCGAGTCTAGCGGCGAGTACAGATACGCAGTATTTT. Translated: CSASLAASTDTQYF.